Sequencing of this T cell receptor beta chain was carried out in a study of OX40 agonist ivuxolimab in advanced cancers. Study context: Enrolled patients in dose escalation had cancers that were hepatocellular carcinoma, melanoma, renal cell or head and neck cancer. Of the participants, 40% to 50% had some prior anti-PD-1, anti-PD-L1 or anti-CTLA-4 therapy, which was allowed. Whole-study results and caveats: Expanded clones were, on average, more numerous among CD8+ T cells than CD4+.

To note about this clone: Its antigen is undetermined.

Data came from immunoSEQ multiplex PCR; TCRdb stores just in-frame clones and leaves some out. The sample lists roughly 70,000 clones, about 84% occurring once. The source of this sequence is an adult with an advanced solid tumor such as melanoma, head and neck, liver or kidney cancer. The starting material was CD4+ or CD8+ T cells sorted from blood, obtained in a trial of the OX40 agonist ivuxolimab.

The CDR3 here is CASSPQGASGYTF. The CDR3 DNA is TGTGCCAGCAGTCCACAGGGTGCTTCGGGCTACACCTTC. This rearrangement joins TRBV6-6 to TRBJ1-2, with a tentative D call TRBD1 (6 bases). The germline gives CDR1 MNHNY, CDR2 SVGAGI (reference sequence). The length of the CDR3 is 13 residues. The germline V and J ends were trimmed by 5 bases and 8 bases, with 15 bases remaining between them.